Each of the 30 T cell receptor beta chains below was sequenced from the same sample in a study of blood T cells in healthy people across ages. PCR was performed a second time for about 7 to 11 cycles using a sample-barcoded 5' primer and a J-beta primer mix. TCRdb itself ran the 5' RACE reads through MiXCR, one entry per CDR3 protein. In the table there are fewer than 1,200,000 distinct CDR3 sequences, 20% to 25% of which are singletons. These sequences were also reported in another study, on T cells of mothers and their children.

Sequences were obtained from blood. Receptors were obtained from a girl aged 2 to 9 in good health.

The CDR3 sequence: CASSQVPDRGYEQYF. CDR3 DNA sequence: TGCGCCAGCAGCCAAGTCCCCGACAGGGGCTACGAGCAGTACTTC. The rearrangement links TRBV4-3 to TRBJ2-5; 8 bases fit TRBD1. Gene TRBJ2-7 matches the end of the DNA better, so the J call may be wrong. Germline V gene lookup returns CDR1 LGHNA and CDR2 YSLEER. The CDR3 runs to 15 residues.

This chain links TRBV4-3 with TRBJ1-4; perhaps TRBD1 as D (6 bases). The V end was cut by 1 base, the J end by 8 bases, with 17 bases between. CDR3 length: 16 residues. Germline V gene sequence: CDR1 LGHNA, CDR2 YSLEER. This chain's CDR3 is CASSQVQGHPWEKLFF. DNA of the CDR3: TGCGCCAGCAGCCAAGTTCAGGGACACCCTTGGGAAAAACTGTTTTTT.

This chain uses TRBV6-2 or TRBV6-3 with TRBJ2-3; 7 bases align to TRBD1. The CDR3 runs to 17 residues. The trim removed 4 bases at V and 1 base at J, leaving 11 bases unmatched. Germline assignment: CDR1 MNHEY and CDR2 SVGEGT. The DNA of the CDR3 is TGTGCCAGCAGTTCTGGGCCCCTCGGACAGGGCACAGATACGCAGTATTTT. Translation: CASSSGPLGQGTDTQYF.

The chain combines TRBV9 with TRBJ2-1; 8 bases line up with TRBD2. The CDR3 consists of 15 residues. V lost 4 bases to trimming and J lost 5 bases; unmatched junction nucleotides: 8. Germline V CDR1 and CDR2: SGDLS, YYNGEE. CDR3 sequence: CASSPRSGSDNEQFF. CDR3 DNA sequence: TGTGCCAGCAGCCCCCGCAGCGGGAGTGACAATGAGCAGTTCTTC.

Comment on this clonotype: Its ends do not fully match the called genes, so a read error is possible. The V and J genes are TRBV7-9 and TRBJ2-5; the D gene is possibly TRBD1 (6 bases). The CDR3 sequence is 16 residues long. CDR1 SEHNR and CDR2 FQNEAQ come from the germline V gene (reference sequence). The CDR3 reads CVSSSVAFRGKETQYF. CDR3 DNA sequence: TGTGTCAGCAGCTCTGTCGCCTTTAGGGGGAAGGAGACCCAGTACTTC.

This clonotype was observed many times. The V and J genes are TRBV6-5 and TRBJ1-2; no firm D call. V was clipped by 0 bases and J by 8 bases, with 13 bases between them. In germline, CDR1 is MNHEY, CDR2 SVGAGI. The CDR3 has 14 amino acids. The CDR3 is CASSYSSGAEGYTF. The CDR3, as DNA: TGTGCCAGCAGTTACTCGAGCGGTGCTGAGGGCTACACCTTC.

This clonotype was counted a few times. CDR3 DNA: TGCGCCAGCAGCCAAGAAGGAACTAGCGGGGGGAAAGATACGCAGTATTTT. Protein: CASSQEGTSGGKDTQYF. This chain joins TRBV4-3 and TRBJ2-3, with TRBD2 identical over 12 bases. The CDR3 extends over 17 amino acids. Germline CDR1 LGHNA, CDR2 YSLEER. Trimming cost V 0 bases and J 5 bases; bases outside gene matches: 6.

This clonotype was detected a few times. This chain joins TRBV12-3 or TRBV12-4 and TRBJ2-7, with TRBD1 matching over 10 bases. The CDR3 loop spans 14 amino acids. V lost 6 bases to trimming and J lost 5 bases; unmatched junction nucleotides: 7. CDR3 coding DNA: TGTGCCAGCAGGCAGGGACAGGGGTTCCACGAGCAGTACTTC. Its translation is CASRQGQGFHEQYF.

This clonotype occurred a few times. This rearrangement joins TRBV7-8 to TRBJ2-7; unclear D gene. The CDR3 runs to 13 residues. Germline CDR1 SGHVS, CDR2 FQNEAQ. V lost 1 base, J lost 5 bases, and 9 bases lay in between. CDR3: CASSLVGLDEQYF. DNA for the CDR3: TGTGCCAGCAGCTTAGTGGGCTTAGACGAGCAGTACTTC.

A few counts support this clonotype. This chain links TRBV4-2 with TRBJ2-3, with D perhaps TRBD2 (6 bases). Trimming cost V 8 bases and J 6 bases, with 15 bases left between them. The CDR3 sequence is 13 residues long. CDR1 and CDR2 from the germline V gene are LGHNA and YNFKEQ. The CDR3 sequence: CASPRPSVDTQYF. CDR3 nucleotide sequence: TGTGCCAGCCCCCGGCCTAGCGTGGATACGCAGTATTTT.

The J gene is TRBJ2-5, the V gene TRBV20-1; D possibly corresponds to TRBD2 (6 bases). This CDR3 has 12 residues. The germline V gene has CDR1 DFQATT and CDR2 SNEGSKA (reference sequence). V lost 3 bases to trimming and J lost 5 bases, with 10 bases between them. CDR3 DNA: TGCAGTGCTAGGGAGGGGATGGAGACCCAGTACTTC. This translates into CSAREGMETQYF.

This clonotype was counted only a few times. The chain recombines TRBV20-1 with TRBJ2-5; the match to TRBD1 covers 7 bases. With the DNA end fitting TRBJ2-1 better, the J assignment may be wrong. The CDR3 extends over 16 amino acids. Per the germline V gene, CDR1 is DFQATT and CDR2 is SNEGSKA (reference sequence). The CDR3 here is CSARRFDRAGYNEQFF. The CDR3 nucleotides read TGCAGTGCTAGACGGTTTGACAGGGCCGGCTACAATGAGCAGTTCTTC.

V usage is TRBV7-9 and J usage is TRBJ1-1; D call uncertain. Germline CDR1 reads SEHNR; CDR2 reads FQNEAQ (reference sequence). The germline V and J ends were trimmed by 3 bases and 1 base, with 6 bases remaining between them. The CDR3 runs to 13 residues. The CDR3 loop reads CASSFTQNTEAFF. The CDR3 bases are TGTGCCAGCAGCTTTACACAGAACACTGAAGCTTTCTTT.

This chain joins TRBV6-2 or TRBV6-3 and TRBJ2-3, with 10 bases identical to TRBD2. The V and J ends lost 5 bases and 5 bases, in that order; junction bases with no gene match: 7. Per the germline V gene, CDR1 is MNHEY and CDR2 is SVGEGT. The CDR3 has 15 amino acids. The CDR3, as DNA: TGTGCCAGCAGTCCCAGCGGGGGGGCTGGAGATACGCAGTATTTT. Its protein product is CASSPSGGAGDTQYF.

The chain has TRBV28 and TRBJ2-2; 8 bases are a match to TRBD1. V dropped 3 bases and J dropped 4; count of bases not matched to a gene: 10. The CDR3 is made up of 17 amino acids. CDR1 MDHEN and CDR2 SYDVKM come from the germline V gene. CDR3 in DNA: TGTGCCAGCAGTTTGGACCCCTACAGGGGGTTCACCGGGGAGCTGTTTTTT. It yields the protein CASSLDPYRGFTGELFF.

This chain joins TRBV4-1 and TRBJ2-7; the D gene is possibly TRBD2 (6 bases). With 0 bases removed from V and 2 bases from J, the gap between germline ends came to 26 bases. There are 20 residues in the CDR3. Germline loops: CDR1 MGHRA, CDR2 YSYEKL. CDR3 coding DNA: TGCGCCAGCAGCCAAGAAGTTCGGGACTTAGGCCAGCCCTATGCCTACGAGCAGTACTTC. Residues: CASSQEVRDLGQPYAYEQYF.

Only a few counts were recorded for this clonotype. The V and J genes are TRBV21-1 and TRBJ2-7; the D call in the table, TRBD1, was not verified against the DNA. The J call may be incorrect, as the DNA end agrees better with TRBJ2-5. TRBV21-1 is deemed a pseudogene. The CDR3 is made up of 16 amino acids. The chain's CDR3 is CASSPRPRENQETQYF. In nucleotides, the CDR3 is TGTGCCAGCAGCCCGCGACCCCGGGAGAATCAAGAGACCCAGTACTTC.

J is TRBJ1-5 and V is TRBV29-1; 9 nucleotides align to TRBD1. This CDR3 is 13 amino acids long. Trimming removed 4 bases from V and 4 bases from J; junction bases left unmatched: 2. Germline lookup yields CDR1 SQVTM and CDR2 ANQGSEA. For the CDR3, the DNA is TGCAGCGTTGTTGGACAGGGGAATCAGCCCCAGCATTTT. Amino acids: CSVVGQGNQPQHF.

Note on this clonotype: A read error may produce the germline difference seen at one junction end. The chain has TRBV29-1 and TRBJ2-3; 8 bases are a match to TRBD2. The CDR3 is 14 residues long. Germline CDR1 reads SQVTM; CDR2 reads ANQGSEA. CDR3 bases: TGCAGTGTTGGGGCGGGAGGAAAAACAGATACGCAGTATTTT. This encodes CSVGAGGKTDTQYF.

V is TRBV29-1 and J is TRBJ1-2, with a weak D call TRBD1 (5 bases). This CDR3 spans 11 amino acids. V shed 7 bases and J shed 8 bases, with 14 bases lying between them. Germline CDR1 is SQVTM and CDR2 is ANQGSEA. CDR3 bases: TGCAGCGCCGTTGGGACGAGGGGCTACACCTTC. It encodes CSAVGTRGYTF.

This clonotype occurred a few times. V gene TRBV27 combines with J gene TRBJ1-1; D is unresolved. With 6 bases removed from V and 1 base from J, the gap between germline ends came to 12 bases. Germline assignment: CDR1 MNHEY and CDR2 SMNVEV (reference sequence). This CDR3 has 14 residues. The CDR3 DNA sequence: TGTGCCAGCAGCTGGGCATCAGGGAACACTGAAGCTTTCTTT. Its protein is CASSWASGNTEAFF.

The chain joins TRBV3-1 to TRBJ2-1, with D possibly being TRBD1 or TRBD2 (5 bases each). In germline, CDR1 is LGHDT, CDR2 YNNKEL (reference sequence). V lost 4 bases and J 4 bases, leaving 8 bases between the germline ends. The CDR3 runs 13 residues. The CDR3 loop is CASSRDAYNEQFF. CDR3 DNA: TGTGCCAGCAGCCGGGACGCTTACAATGAGCAGTTCTTC.

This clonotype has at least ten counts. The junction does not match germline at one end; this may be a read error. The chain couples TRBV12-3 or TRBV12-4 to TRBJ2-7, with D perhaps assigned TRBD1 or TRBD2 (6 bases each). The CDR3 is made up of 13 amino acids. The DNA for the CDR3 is TGTGCCAGCAGTCTCAGGGGAGGTTACGAGCAATACTTC. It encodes CASSLRGGYEQYF.

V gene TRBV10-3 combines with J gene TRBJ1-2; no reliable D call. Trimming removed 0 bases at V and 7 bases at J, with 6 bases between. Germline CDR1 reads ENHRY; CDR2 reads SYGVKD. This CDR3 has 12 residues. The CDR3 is CAISESEGGYTF. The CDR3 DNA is TGTGCCATCAGTGAGTCGGAGGGTGGCTACACCTTC.

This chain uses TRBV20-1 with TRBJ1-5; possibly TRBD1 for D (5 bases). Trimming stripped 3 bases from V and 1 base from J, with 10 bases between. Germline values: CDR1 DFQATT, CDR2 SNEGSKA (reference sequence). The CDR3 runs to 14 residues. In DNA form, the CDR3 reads TGCAGTGCTAGGGACATCCGGAGCAATCAGCCCCAGCATTTT. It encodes CSARDIRSNQPQHF.

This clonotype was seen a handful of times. DNA for the CDR3: TGTGCCAGCAGTTTGACGGCCACAGATACGCAGTATTTT. Amino acid sequence: CASSLTATDTQYF. V usage is TRBV28 and J usage is TRBJ2-3; D not resolved. V was trimmed by 3 bases and J by 2 bases, leaving 6 bases between them. The germline V gene encodes CDR1 MDHEN and CDR2 SYDVKM. The CDR3 loop spans 13 amino acids.

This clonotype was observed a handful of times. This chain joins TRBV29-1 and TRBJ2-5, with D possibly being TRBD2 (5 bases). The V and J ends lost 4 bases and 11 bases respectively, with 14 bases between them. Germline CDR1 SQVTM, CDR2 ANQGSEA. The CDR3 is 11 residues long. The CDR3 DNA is TGCAGCGTTGCAAATTTCGGGGAGCAGTACTTC. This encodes CSVANFGEQYF.

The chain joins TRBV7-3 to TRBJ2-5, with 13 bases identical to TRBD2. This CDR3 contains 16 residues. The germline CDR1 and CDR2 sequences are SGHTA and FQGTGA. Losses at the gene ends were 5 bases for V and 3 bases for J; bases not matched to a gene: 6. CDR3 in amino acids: CASSPRTSGGKETQYF. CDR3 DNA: TGTGCCAGCAGCCCCCGGACTAGCGGGGGAAAAGAGACCCAGTACTTC.

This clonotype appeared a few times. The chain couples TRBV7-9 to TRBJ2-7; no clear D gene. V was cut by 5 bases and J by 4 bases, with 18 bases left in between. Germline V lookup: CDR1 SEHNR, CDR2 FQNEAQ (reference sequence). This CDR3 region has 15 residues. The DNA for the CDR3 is TGTGCCAGCAGCCCATCCGACCCCTGGGAATACGAGCAGTACTTC. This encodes CASSPSDPWEYEQYF.

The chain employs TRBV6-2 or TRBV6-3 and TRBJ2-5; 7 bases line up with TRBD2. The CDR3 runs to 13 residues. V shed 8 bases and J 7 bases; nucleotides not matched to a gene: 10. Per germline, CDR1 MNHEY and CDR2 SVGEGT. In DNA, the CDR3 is TGTGCCAGCCGGGGGGTTGATATAATGACCCAGTACTTC. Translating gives CASRGVDIMTQYF.